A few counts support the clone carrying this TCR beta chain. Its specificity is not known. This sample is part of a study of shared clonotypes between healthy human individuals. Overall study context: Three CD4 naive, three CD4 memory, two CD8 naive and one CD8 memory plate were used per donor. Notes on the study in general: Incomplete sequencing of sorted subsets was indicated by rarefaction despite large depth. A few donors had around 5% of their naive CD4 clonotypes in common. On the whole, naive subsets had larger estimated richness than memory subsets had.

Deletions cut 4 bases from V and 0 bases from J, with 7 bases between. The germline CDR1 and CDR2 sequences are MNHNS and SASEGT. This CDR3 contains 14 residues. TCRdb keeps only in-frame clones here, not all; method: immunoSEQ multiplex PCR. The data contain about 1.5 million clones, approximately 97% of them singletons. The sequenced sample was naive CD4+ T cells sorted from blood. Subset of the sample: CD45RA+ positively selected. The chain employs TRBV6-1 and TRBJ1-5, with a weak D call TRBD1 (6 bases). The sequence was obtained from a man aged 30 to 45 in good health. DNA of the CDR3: TGTGCCAGCAGTGGCAGGGGTAGCAATCAGCCCCAGCATTTT. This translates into CASSGRGSNQPQHF.